Below, 28 T cell receptor beta chains from the same sample are listed, as sequenced in a study of CD8+ T cells in alopecia areata. Sequencing used cDNA as its template, made by extracting RNA and reverse transcribing it. Using immunoSEQ multiplex PCR, the repertoire was profiled, and TCRdb retains in-frame clones only, with some absent. The sample consists of approximately 66,000 clones, roughly 60% of them appearing once. Source: CD8+ T cells sorted from blood, taken at week 0. These receptors were collected from a human donor with alopecia areata.

The chain employs TRBV2 and TRBJ2-3; D possibly corresponds to TRBD2 (6 bases). V shed 3 bases and J shed 1 base, with 11 bases lying between them. The length of the CDR3 is 15 residues. CDR1 is SNHLY, CDR2 FYNNEI, per germline. CDR3 sequence (DNA): TGTGCCAGCAGTGACGGAACGGGAGGCACAGATACGCAGTATTTT. Its protein product is CASSDGTGGTDTQYF.

The J gene is TRBJ2-7, the V gene TRBV29-1; TRBD1 aligns across 7 bases. Per germline, CDR1 SQVTM and CDR2 ANQGSEA. The CDR3 runs to 14 residues. V dropped 4 bases and J dropped 2; count of bases not matched to a gene: 8. The CDR3 is CSVARGQTAYEQYF. For the CDR3, the DNA is TGCAGCGTTGCCCGGGGACAGACCGCCTACGAGCAGTACTTC.

The chain combines TRBV29-1 with TRBJ2-3, with no clear D. The CDR3 spans 11 residues. Deletions cut 6 bases from V and 1 base from J, with 5 bases between. Germline lookup yields CDR1 SQVTM and CDR2 ANQGSEA. DNA of the CDR3: TGCAGCGTGCACCGCACAGATACGCAGTATTTT. Protein product: CSVHRTDTQYF.

This clone occurred many times. J is TRBJ2-1 and V is TRBV7-2; D is undetermined. This CDR3 is 15 amino acids long. Trimming shortened V by 5 bases and J by 6 bases, and 17 bases separated the two germline ends. Germline CDR1 reads SGHTA; CDR2 reads FQGNSA. Here the CDR3 DNA reads TGTGCCAGCAGCCAAGTGAGAGTAGAGCCCAATGAGCAGTTCTTC. Translated: CASSQVRVEPNEQFF.

A remark on this clone: The junction does not match germline at one end; this may be a read error. V usage is TRBV5-1 and J usage is TRBJ1-2; 9 bases align to TRBD1. There are 14 residues in the CDR3. Germline loops: CDR1 SGHRS, CDR2 YFSETQ. The CDR3 coding sequence is TGCGCCAGCAGTTTGGGGGACAGGGCATTTGGCTACACCTTC. Protein sequence: CASSLGDRAFGYTF. The entire variable domain, with the rest obtained from reference TRBV5-1 and TRBJ1-2, is as follows: KAGVTQTPRYLIKTRGQQVTLSCSPISGHRSVSWYQQTPGQGLQFLFEYFSETQRNKGNFPGRFSGRQFSNSRSEMNVSTLELGDSALYLCASSLGDRAFGYTFGSGTRLTVV.

This chain links TRBV14 with TRBJ2-1; possible D gene TRBD2, 6 bases. Germline CDR1 is SGHDN and CDR2 is FVKESK. Trimming cost V 4 bases and J 1 base, with 14 bases left between them. This CDR3 contains 16 residues. The CDR3: CASSPIAGISYNEQFF. CDR3 DNA sequence: TGTGCCAGCAGCCCTATTGCGGGAATTTCCTACAATGAGCAGTTCTTC.

The rearrangement uses TRBV27 and TRBJ1-4, with TRBD1 matching over 7 bases. Germline lookup yields CDR1 MNHEY and CDR2 SMNVEV (reference sequence). V was pared by 5 bases and J by 8 bases, with 8 bases of the junction left unmatched. The CDR3 loop spans 14 amino acids. CDR3 residues: CASSQQGTREKLFF. The DNA for the CDR3 is TGTGCCAGCAGTCAACAGGGGACTAGGGAAAAACTGTTTTTT.

The gene calls are TRBV27 and TRBJ2-7; unclear D gene. The germline V and J ends were trimmed by 1 base and 5 bases, with 0 bases remaining between them. CDR3 length: 10 residues. The germline gives CDR1 MNHEY, CDR2 SMNVEV (reference sequence). CDR3 nucleotides: TGTGCCAGCAGTTTATACGAGCAGTACTTC. Translating it yields CASSLYEQYF.

Here the CDR3 DNA reads TGTGCCAGCAGGACAACCGGGACGTACGAAAAACTGTTTTTT. Encoded protein: CASRTTGTYEKLFF. The chain links TRBV7-9 to TRBJ1-4; D is possibly TRBD1 (5 bases). The CDR3 is 14 amino acids. The V end was cut by 6 bases, the J end by 8 bases, with 16 bases between. Germline loops: CDR1 SEHNR, CDR2 FQNEAQ (reference sequence).

The J gene is TRBJ2-1, the V gene TRBV7-9; 8 bases map to TRBD2. The CDR3 loop spans 15 amino acids. Germline CDR1 and CDR2: SEHNR and FQNEAQ (reference sequence). V was pared by 5 bases and J by 3 bases, with 6 bases of the junction left unmatched. The chain's CDR3 is CASSTNSGNYNEQFF. The CDR3 DNA is TGTGCCAGCAGCACCAATAGCGGGAACTACAATGAGCAGTTCTTC.

This chain joins TRBV25-1 and TRBJ2-7; tentative D call: TRBD2 (6 bases). Germline assignment: CDR1 MGHDK and CDR2 SYGVNS. The CDR3 length is 15 residues. Trimming left V 8 bases short and J 1 base short, with 18 bases between. In DNA form, the CDR3 reads TGTGCCAGCGGGGGGACGCCGGGAGATTCCTACGAGCAGTACTTC. Protein sequence: CASGGTPGDSYEQYF.

This clone was counted a few times. V gene TRBV7-2 combines with J gene TRBJ2-3; 9 bases map to TRBD2. The junction had 4 bases not matched to a gene; V was cut back by 1 base and J by 2 bases. CDR3 length: 16 amino acids. Looked up from germline, CDR1 is SGHTA and CDR2 is FQGNSA. In DNA form, the CDR3 reads TGTGCCAGCAGCTTAGGACTAGCGGAATTCACAGATACGCAGTATTTT. Its protein product is CASSLGLAEFTDTQYF. Together with reference TRBV7-2 and TRBJ2-3, the CDR3 gives the full variable domain: GAGVSQSPSNKVTEKGKDVELRCDPISGHTALYWYRQSLGQGLEFLIYFQGNSAPDKSGLPSDRFSAERTGGSVSTLTIQRTQQEDSAVYLCASSLGLAEFTDTQYFGPGTRLTVL.

This clone has just one count. The chain employs TRBV30 and TRBJ2-2; 11 bases are shared with TRBD1. The V gene's germline CDR1 is GTSNPN and CDR2 SVGIG (reference sequence). The CDR3 is made up of 14 amino acids. Trimming cost V 5 bases and J 6 bases; bases outside gene matches: 5. The CDR3 loop reads CAWDPGQGAGELFF. CDR3 bases: TGTGCCTGGGATCCGGGACAGGGGGCCGGGGAGCTGTTTTTT.

This chain connects TRBV7-9 to TRBJ2-4, with TRBD1 as a possible D gene (5 bases). Germline CDR1 SEHNR, CDR2 FQNEAQ (reference sequence). Trimming cost V 1 base and J 8 bases, with 12 bases left between them. CDR3 length: 14 amino acids. As DNA, the CDR3 is TGTGCCAGCAGCTTAGGGGCAGGGCAGGACATTCAGTACTTC. This translates into CASSLGAGQDIQYF.

This clone appeared a few times. The rearrangement uses TRBV29-1 and TRBJ2-7, with D uncertain. CDR3 length: 11 amino acids. Trimming left V 4 bases short and J 3 bases short, with 7 bases between. Germline CDR1 SQVTM, CDR2 ANQGSEA. The CDR3 DNA reads TGCAGCGTTGTCTTCGACTACGAGCAGTACTTC. It yields the protein CSVVFDYEQYF.

This clone has more than one count but fewer than ten. The genes are TRBV5-6 and TRBJ1-4; TRBD1 might be the D (5 bases). The CDR3 loop spans 16 amino acids. V gave up 0 bases and J gave up 0 bases, with 9 bases separating them. Germline V gene lookup returns CDR1 SGHDT and CDR2 YYEEEE. The CDR3 sequence: CASSLGTTATNEKLFF. DNA of the CDR3: TGTGCCAGCAGCTTGGGGACAACCGCAACTAATGAAAAACTGTTTTTT.

V and J are TRBV19 and TRBJ2-1; the match to TRBD2 covers 8 bases. V was clipped by 4 bases and J by 1 base; unmatched bases: 15. Per the germline V gene, CDR1 is LNHDA and CDR2 is SQIVND (reference sequence). CDR3 size: 19 residues. The CDR3 DNA is TGTGCCAGTAGTAACCCCAGACGGGAGGGTCCAGGGTCCTACAATGAGCAGTTCTTC. Translation gives CASSNPRREGPGSYNEQFF.

Only a few counts were recorded for this clone. J is TRBJ1-1 and V is TRBV13, with no clear D. V was trimmed by 5 bases and J by 0 bases, leaving 13 bases between them. From germline, CDR1 is PRHDT and CDR2 FYEKMQ (reference sequence). This CDR3 contains 15 residues. CDR3 sequence reads: CASSQAAEMNTEAFF. Written as DNA, the CDR3 is TGTGCCAGCAGCCAGGCGGCAGAGATGAACACTGAAGCTTTCTTT.

This clone is medium-sized within its sample. This chain uses TRBV13 with TRBJ2-7; D is uncertain. Germline V gives CDR1 PRHDT, CDR2 FYEKMQ (reference sequence). This CDR3 has 12 residues. Trimming removed 6 bases from V and 6 bases from J, with 12 bases in between. CDR3 residues: CASSDVTGEQYF. The CDR3 DNA reads as TGTGCCAGCAGTGACGTTACTGGCGAGCAGTACTTC.

The V call is TRBV5-6, the J call TRBJ2-7, with D maybe TRBD1 (5 bases). This CDR3 has 14 residues. Trimming cost V 0 bases and J 3 bases, with 10 bases left between them. Germline CDR1 SGHDT, CDR2 YYEEEE. CDR3 sequence reads: CASSLGQTYYEQYF. The CDR3 DNA sequence: TGTGCCAGCAGCTTGGGACAGACCTACTACGAGCAGTACTTC.

This chain joins TRBV5-6 and TRBJ1-6; 11 positions agree with TRBD1. The CDR3 totals 16 residues. V lost 0 bases and J lost 9; bases outside the gene matches: 5. Germline V gene data show CDR1 as SGHDT and CDR2 as YYEEEE. The CDR3 here is CASSLAGTGGLSPLHF. The CDR3 nucleotides are TGTGCCAGCAGCTTGGCCGGGACAGGGGGTCTTTCACCCCTCCACTTT.

The rearrangement uses TRBV4-3 and TRBJ1-3; 7 bases match TRBD1. This CDR3 spans 16 amino acids. Germline V gene sequence: CDR1 LGHNA, CDR2 YSLEER. Trimming at V came to 1 base and at J to 1 base, leaving 4 bases not matched to a gene. CDR3 loop: CASSQGTGRSGNTIYF. The CDR3 DNA is TGCGCCAGCAGCCAAGGGACAGGCAGATCTGGAAACACCATATATTTT.

The J gene is TRBJ1-2, the V gene TRBV7-2, with D possibly being TRBD1 (5 bases). Trimming stripped 5 bases from V and 6 bases from J, with 19 bases between. Germline V gene data show CDR1 as SGHTA and CDR2 as FQGNSA. The CDR3 has 15 amino acids. CDR3 nucleotide sequence: TGTGCCAGCAGCAGCTATGGGGGTAGCTCACATGGCTACACCTTC. Its protein product is CASSSYGGSSHGYTF.

The genes are TRBV9 and TRBJ2-5, with D unresolved. The CDR3 runs to 14 residues. The V and J ends lost 5 bases and 1 base respectively, with 12 bases between them. The germline V gene has CDR1 SGDLS and CDR2 YYNGEE. As DNA, the CDR3 is TGTGCCAGCAGTATAGACGGGCTCCAAGAGACCCAGTACTTC. Amino acids: CASSIDGLQETQYF.

The genes are TRBV29-1 and TRBJ1-5, with D hard to call. Germline V gene sequence: CDR1 SQVTM, CDR2 ANQGSEA. V lost 1 base to trimming and J lost 1 base, with 11 bases between them. This CDR3 region has 15 residues. The CDR3 DNA is TGCAGCGTTGAAGGCGGGTCGGTGAGCAATCAGCCCCAGCATTTT. Translated: CSVEGGSVSNQPQHF. Drawing the rest from reference TRBV29-1 and TRBJ1-5, the complete variable domain is SAVISQKPSRDICQRGTSLTIQCQVDSQVTMMFWYRQQPGQSLTLIATANQGSEATYESGFVIDKFPISRPNLTFSTLTVSNMSPEDSSIYLCSVEGGSVSNQPQHFGDGTRLSIL.

The chain joins TRBV6-5 to TRBJ2-7, with a tentative D call TRBD1 (6 bases). The germline V and J ends were trimmed by 5 bases and 5 bases, with 19 bases remaining between them. This CDR3 comprises 15 residues. Germline V lookup: CDR1 MNHEY, CDR2 SVGAGI. The CDR3 coding sequence is TGTGCCAGCAGTCAACCGGGACATAAAACGAACGAGCAGTACTTC. Translating gives CASSQPGHKTNEQYF.

This clone was detected a few times. The gene calls are TRBV30 and TRBJ2-2; 12 nucleotides match TRBD2. CDR1 and CDR2 from the germline V gene are GTSNPN and SVGIG (reference sequence). Trimming at V came to 1 base and at J to 9 bases, leaving 18 bases not matched to a gene. This CDR3 region has 19 residues. CDR3 in amino acids: CAWSEPLRSLAGGGRELFF. The CDR3 DNA reads as TGTGCCTGGAGTGAACCGCTGAGATCACTAGCGGGAGGAGGAAGGGAGCTGTTTTTT.

The chain joins TRBV30 to TRBJ1-5; D is uncertain. The CDR3 has 12 residues. Germline V gene data show CDR1 as GTSNPN and CDR2 as SVGIG (reference sequence). The ends were cut back, 6 bases at V and 7 bases at J, with 13 bases in the middle. CDR3 residues: CACDLSEQPQHF. CDR3 in DNA: TGTGCCTGTGACTTATCGGAACAGCCCCAGCATTTT. The full variable domain, with the rest looked up from reference TRBV30 and TRBJ1-5, is SQTIHQWPATLVQPVGSPLSLECTVEGTSNPNLYWYRQAAGRGLQLLFYSVGIGQISSEVPQNLSASRPQDRQFILSSKKLLLSDSGFYLCACDLSEQPQHFGDGTRLSIL.